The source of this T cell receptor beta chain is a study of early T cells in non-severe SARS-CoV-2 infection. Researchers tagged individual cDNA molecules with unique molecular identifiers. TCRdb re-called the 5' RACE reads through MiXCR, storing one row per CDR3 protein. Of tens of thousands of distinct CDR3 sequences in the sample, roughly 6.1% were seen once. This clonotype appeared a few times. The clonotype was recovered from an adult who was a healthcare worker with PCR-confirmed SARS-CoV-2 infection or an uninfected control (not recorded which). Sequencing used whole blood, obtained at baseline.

The CDR3 sequence: CATSRSRNEQFF. The DNA of the CDR3 is TGTGCCACCTCGAGGAGTCGCAATGAGCAGTTCTTC. The V call is TRBV24-1, the J call TRBJ2-1; D unresolved. V lost 9 bases and J lost 6, with 11 bases in between. CDR3 length equals 12 residues. Germline values: CDR1 KGHDR, CDR2 SFDVKD.